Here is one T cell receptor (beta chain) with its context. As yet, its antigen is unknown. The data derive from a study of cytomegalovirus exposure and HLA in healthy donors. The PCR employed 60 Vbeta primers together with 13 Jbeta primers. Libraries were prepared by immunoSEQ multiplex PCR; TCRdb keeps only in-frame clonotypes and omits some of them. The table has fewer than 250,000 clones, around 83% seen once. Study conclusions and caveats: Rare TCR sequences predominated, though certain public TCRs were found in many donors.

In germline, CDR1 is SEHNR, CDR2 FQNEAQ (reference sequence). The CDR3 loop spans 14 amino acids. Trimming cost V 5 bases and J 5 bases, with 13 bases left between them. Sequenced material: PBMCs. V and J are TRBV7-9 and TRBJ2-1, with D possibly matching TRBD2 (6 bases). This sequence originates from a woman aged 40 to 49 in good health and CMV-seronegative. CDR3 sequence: CASSQGSGNNEQFF. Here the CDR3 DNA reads TGTGCCAGCAGCCAAGGTAGCGGCAACAATGAGCAGTTCTTC.